The 18 T cell receptor beta chains listed next were all sequenced from one sample in a study of CD8+ T cells in alopecia areata. Investigators isolated RNA and reverse transcribed it into cDNA to act as the sequencing template. The table came from immunoSEQ multiplex PCR; TCRdb's copy has only in-frame clones and leaves some out. The sample consists of about 120,000 clones, around 60% of them appearing once. Treatment reported: oral pan-JAK inhibitor, 5-10 mg twice daily. The sample here was CD4+ T cells sorted from blood, taken at week 4, from a patient treated with tofacitinib. All receptors come from a human donor with alopecia areata.

This clone was observed a few times. This rearrangement joins TRBV4-3 to TRBJ2-5, with D perhaps TRBD2 (5 bases). The germline V gene has CDR1 LGHNA and CDR2 YSLEER. This CDR3 comprises 13 residues. Trimming took 2 bases from V and 2 from J, leaving 6 bases between them. The chain's CDR3 is CASSQRTQETQYF. The CDR3 DNA sequence: TGCGCCAGCAGCCAACGGACTCAAGAGACCCAGTACTTC.

This clone has a handful of counts. J is TRBJ1-2 and V is TRBV4-3; no firm D call. The germline gives CDR1 LGHNA, CDR2 YSLEER. V dropped 1 base and J dropped 7 bases, with 10 bases sitting between them. This CDR3 comprises 13 residues. The CDR3 loop reads CASSQVFGSGYTF. The CDR3 DNA is TGCGCCAGCAGCCAAGTGTTCGGGTCTGGCTACACCTTC.

V and J are TRBV23-1 and TRBJ1-6, with 9 bases identical to TRBD1. TRBV23-1 is recorded as an ORF, its role being uncertain. This CDR3 comprises 16 residues. V dropped 6 bases and J dropped 4; count of bases not matched to a gene: 7. CDR3 amino acids: CASRRHRGPYNSPLHF. The CDR3 DNA reads TGCGCCAGCAGGCGGCACAGGGGGCCTTATAATTCACCCCTCCACTTT.

This clone came up a few times. The chain joins TRBV5-1 to TRBJ1-1; no reliable D call. There are 13 residues in the CDR3. The germline V gene encodes CDR1 SGHRS and CDR2 YFSETQ. With 0 bases removed from V and 6 bases from J, the gap between germline ends came to 9 bases. The CDR3 DNA is TGCGCCAGCAGCTTGGGGTCGAGCCCTGAAGCTTTCTTT. It yields the protein CASSLGSSPEAFF.

The V gene is TRBV15, the J gene TRBJ2-1; TRBD2 matches 13 bases. CDR1 and CDR2 from the germline V gene are LNHNV and YYDKDF (reference sequence). The V and J ends lost 3 bases and 9 bases, in that order; junction bases with no gene match: 5. The CDR3 runs 15 residues. The CDR3 DNA is TGTGCCACCAGCAGGGGACTAGCGGGACCCTCTGAGCAGTTCTTC. It specifies CATSRGLAGPSEQFF.

Remarks on this clone: Other DNA sequences in the sample encode the same CDR3. Here the CDR3 DNA reads TGTGCCAGCAGCCGAGGACAGGGGGTCTACGAGCAGTACTTC. As protein: CASSRGQGVYEQYF. The chain joins TRBV7-2 to TRBJ2-7; 10 bases are a match to TRBD1. Trimming at V came to 5 bases and at J to 3 bases, leaving 4 bases not matched to a gene. Germline CDR1 SGHTA, CDR2 FQGNSA. This CDR3 is 14 amino acids long. The full variable domain, its missing parts supplied by reference TRBV7-2 and TRBJ2-7, is GAGVSQSPSNKVTEKGKDVELRCDPISGHTALYWYRQSLGQGLEFLIYFQGNSAPDKSGLPSDRFSAERTGGSVSTLTIQRTQQEDSAVYLCASSRGQGVYEQYFGPGTRLTVT.

This clone was seen a handful of times. The genes are TRBV6-1 and TRBJ2-2; D is perhaps TRBD1 (7 bases). CDR1 is MNHNS and CDR2 is SASEGT in the germline V gene. The V and J ends lost 0 bases and 0 bases respectively, with 14 bases between them. The CDR3 totals 18 residues. The CDR3 is CASSEALQGGANTGELFF. In nucleotides, the CDR3 is TGTGCCAGCAGTGAAGCTCTTCAGGGGGGAGCGAACACCGGGGAGCTGTTTTTT.

The chain is built from TRBV29-1 and TRBJ2-3, with 15 bases that match TRBD2. J gave up 0 bases and V 6 bases, and 4 bases lay outside the gene matches. This CDR3 is built from 16 residues. CDR1 and CDR2 from the germline V gene are SQVTM and ANQGSEA. DNA of the CDR3: TGCAGCGTAAACGGACTAGCGGGAGGGAGCACAGATACGCAGTATTTT. Translating gives CSVNGLAGGSTDTQYF.

The rearrangement joins TRBV5-4 to TRBJ2-5, with 8 bases fitting TRBD1. CDR3 length: 14 residues. Germline CDR1 and CDR2: SGHNT and YYREEE (reference sequence). The V segment lost 7 bases and the J segment 5 bases; nucleotides outside the gene matches: 10. The CDR3 loop is CASAPGQGMETQYF. The CDR3 DNA sequence: TGTGCCAGCGCACCTGGACAGGGAATGGAGACCCAGTACTTC. The entire variable domain, with the rest obtained from reference TRBV5-4 and TRBJ2-5, is as follows: ETGVTQSPTHLIKTRGQQVTLRCSSQSGHNTVSWYQQALGQGPQFIFQYYREEENGRGNFPPRFSGLQFPNYSSELNVNALELDDSALYLCASAPGQGMETQYFGPGTRLLVL.

This chain joins TRBV4-1 and TRBJ1-6, with 7 bases that match TRBD1. The J segment lost 7 bases and the V segment lost 0 bases, leaving 6 bases of the junction unmatched. Germline-derived CDR1 and CDR2 are MGHRA and YSYEKL. This CDR3 spans 16 amino acids. This CDR3 reads CASSQDLGQLNSPLHF. CDR3 nucleotide sequence: TGCGCCAGCAGCCAAGATTTGGGACAGTTGAATTCACCCCTCCACTTT.

CDR3 nucleotides: TGTGCCAGCTCACCTCGAAGCGGGGGCGTGAACACCGGGGAGCTGTTTTTT. Its protein product is CASSPRSGGVNTGELFF. The chain employs TRBV18 and TRBJ2-2, with 8 bases fitting TRBD2. The CDR3 is 17 amino acids. J gave up 1 base and V 3 bases, and 7 bases lay outside the gene matches. Germline V gene lookup returns CDR1 KGHSH and CDR2 LQKENI.

The chain carries TRBV4-2 and TRBJ2-1, with D possibly TRBD2 on 6 matching bases. Looked up from germline, CDR1 is LGHNA and CDR2 is YNFKEQ. V dropped 4 bases and J dropped 8 bases, with 15 bases sitting between them. The CDR3 covers 14 residues. The DNA for the CDR3 is TGTGCCAGCAGCCTAAACATGGAGGGCTATGAGCAGTTCTTC. Protein: CASSLNMEGYEQFF.

The rearrangement uses TRBV5-1 and TRBJ2-2, with D possibly being TRBD1 (6 bases). Trimming cost V 0 bases and J 5 bases, with 11 bases left between them. Germline V gene lookup returns CDR1 SGHRS and CDR2 YFSETQ. CDR3 size: 15 residues. CDR3 protein: CASSLGRGETGELFF. The CDR3 nucleotides are TGCGCCAGCAGCTTGGGCAGGGGAGAAACCGGGGAGCTGTTTTTT.

The V gene is TRBV20-1, the J gene TRBJ1-1, with no clear D. Germline values: CDR1 DFQATT, CDR2 SNEGSKA (reference sequence). The CDR3 length is 11 residues. V was trimmed by 4 bases and J by 2 bases, leaving 5 bases between them. The CDR3 sequence is CSATGNTEAFF. CDR3 nucleotides: TGCAGTGCTACCGGAAACACTGAAGCTTTCTTT.

This clone was recorded a few times. The chain joins TRBV5-1 to TRBJ2-7; the D gene is possibly TRBD1 (6 bases). The V end was cut by 4 bases, the J end by 5 bases, with 10 bases between. Per germline, CDR1 SGHRS and CDR2 YFSETQ. This CDR3 comprises 12 residues. The CDR3: CASSAHRDEQYF. As DNA, the CDR3 is TGCGCCAGCAGCGCCCACAGGGACGAGCAGTACTTC.

This clone was seen more than once but under ten times. The chain uses TRBV29-1 and TRBJ2-7; D may be TRBD2 (6 bases). The germline V and J ends were trimmed by 4 bases and 4 bases, with 8 bases remaining between them. Germline V lookup: CDR1 SQVTM, CDR2 ANQGSEA. The CDR3 totals 11 residues. CDR3 DNA sequence: TGCAGCGTTGGTGGGGGGTACGAGCAGTACTTC. Translated: CSVGGGYEQYF.

The CDR3 nucleotides read TGTGCCAGCTCGAAGTCGACAGGTTCGCGAGAGACCCAGTACTTC. It yields the protein CASSKSTGSRETQYF. This sequence joins TRBV18 and TRBJ2-5, with a weak D call TRBD1 (6 bases). The CDR3 is 15 amino acids. Germline V lookup: CDR1 KGHSH, CDR2 LQKENI. V was pared by 6 bases and J by 4 bases, with 18 bases between.

The rearrangement links TRBV9 to TRBJ2-1; D unclear. Germline loops: CDR1 SGDLS, CDR2 YYNGEE. With 0 bases removed from V and 8 bases from J, the gap between germline ends came to 9 bases. The CDR3 covers 13 residues. CDR3 nucleotide sequence: TGTGCCAGCAGCGTAGCAGGTAACGATGAGCAGTTCTTC. Its translation: CASSVAGNDEQFF.